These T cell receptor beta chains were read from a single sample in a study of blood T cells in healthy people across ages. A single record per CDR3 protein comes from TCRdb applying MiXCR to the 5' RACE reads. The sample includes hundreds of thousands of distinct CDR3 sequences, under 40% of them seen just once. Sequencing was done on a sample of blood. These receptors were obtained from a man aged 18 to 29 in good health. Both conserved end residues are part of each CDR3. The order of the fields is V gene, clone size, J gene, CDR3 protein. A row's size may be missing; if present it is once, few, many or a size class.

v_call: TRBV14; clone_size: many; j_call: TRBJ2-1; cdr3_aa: CASSQDLSRGLFEQFF
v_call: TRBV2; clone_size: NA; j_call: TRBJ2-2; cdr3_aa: CASSERGGDTGELFF
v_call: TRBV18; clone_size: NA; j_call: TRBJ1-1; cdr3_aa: CASSPMSGGNTEAFF
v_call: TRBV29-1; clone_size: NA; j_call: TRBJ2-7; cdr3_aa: CSVGQGGNEQYF
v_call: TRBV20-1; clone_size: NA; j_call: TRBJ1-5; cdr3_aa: CSAMTGPQQPQHF
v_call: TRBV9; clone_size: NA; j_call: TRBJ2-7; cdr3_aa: CARSLPRDRGDNEQYF
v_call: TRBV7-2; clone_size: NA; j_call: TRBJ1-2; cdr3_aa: CASSSPAGGRTYGYTF
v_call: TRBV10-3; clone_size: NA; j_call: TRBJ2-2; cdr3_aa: CATGPPYTGGLFF
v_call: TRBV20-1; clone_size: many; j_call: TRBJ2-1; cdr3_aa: CSASPDQHSYNEQFF
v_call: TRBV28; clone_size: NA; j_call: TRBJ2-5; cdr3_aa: CASRARGQVEAQYF
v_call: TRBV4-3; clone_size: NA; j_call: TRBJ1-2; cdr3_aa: CASSLSGNSGGYTF
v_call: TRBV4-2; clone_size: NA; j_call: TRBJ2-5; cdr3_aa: CASSQDRRERQYF
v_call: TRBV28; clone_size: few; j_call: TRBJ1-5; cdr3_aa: CASSFRGLSNQPQHF
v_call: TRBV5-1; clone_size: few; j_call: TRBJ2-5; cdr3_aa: CASSLAVGEQETQYF
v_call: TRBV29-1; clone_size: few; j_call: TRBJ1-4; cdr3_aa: CSVGYSGEKLFF
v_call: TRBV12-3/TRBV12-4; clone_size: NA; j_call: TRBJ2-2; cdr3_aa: CAGGQNTGELFF
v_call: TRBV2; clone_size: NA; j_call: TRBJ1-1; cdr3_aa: CASSEFGYSNTEAFF
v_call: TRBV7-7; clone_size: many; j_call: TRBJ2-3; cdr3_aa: CASSAGATDTQYF
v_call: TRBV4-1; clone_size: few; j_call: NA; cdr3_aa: CASSRLRGQEGYEQYF
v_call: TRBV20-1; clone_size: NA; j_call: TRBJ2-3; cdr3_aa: CSATTGVPDTQYF
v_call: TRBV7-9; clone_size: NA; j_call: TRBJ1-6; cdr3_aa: CASSLSGSQYNSPLHF
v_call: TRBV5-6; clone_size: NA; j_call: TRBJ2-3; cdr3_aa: CASSRALGDTQYF
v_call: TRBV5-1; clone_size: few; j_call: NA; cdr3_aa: CASSSRAFTREQYF
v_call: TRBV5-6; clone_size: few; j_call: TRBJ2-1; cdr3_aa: CASSFGYRGPVNNEQFF
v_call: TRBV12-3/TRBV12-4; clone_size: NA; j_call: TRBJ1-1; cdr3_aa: CASTLLGGETEAFF
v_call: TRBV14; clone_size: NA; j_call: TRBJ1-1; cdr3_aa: CASSQDHPTEVFF
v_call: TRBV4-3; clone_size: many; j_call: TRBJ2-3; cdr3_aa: CASSQEGLDTDTQYF
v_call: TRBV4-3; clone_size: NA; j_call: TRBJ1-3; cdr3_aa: CASSQGDRASGNTIYF
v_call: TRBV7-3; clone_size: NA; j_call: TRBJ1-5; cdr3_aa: CANSLSARDQPQHF
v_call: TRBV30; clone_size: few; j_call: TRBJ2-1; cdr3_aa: CAGRQNSYNEQFF
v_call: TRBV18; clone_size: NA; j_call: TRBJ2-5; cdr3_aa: CASSPRLAGMETQYF
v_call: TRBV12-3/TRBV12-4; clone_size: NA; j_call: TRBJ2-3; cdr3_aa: CASTFTSGTTDTQYF
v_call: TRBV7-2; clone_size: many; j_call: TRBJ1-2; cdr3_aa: CASRVQGSDGYTF
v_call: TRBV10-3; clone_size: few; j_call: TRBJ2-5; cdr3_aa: CAISESKLDFREQYF
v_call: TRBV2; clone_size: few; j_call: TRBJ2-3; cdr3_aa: CASRGGRDTQYF
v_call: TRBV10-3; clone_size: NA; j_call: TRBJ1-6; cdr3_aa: CAISPTGGDSPLHF
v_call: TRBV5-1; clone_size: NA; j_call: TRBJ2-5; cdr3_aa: CASSSGLRETQYF
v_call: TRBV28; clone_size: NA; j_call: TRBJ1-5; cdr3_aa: CTSSFPGEGNQPQHF
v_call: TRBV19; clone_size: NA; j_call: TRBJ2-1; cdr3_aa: CASRDRGSNEQFF
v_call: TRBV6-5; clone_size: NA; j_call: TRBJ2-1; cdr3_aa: CASRRPGLAGNNEQFF
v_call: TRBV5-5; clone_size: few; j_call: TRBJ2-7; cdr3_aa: CASSLEAGNPVVTYEQYF
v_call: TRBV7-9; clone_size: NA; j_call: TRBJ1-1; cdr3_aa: CASSLARSRGGTEAFF
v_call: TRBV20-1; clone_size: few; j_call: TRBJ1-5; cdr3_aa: CSANKGGNQPQHF
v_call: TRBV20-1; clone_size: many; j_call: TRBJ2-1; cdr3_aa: CSARDQEIGYNEQFF
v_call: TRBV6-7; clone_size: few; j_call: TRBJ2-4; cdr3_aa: CASSYARAKNIQYF
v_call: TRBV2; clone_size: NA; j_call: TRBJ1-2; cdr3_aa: CASSEPSARVFSLGQIRTYGYTF
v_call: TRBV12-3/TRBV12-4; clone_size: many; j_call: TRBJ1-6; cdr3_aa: CASSSGNSPLHF
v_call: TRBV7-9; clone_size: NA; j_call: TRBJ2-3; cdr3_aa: CASSDRMDTDTQYF
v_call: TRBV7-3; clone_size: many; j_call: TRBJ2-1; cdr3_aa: CASSLLALGGDEQFF
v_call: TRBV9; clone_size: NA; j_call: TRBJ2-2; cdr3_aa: CASSPSTRELFF
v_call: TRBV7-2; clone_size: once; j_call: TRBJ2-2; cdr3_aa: CASSSVGGSSGELFF
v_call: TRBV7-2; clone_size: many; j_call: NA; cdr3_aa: CASSLGHSGEQYF
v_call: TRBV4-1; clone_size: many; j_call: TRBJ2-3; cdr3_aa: CASSQAGLGTQYF
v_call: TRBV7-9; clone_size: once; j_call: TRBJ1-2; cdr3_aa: CASSSGEWDILYGYTF